This TCR beta chain comes out of a study of blood T cell repertoires in COVID-19. This CDR3 has 15 amino acids. Germline CDR1 LNHDA, CDR2 SQIVND (reference sequence). With 5 bases clipped from V and 4 bases from J, the junction kept 7 bases outside the gene matches. Followed over time, Seattle patients had been enrolled while infection was active. The data were produced by immunoSEQ multiplex PCR, yet TCRdb's version contains in-frame clones alone and is incomplete. The sample shows tens of thousands of clones, about 91% of them seen only once. Sequenced material: peripheral blood. The chain joins TRBV19 to TRBJ2-3, with 9 bases lining up with TRBD1. This receptor was taken from a man in his forties with COVID-19, enrolled during active disease. CDR3 region: CASSSGTGWSDTQYF. The CDR3 DNA reads TGTGCCAGTAGTTCCGGGACAGGGTGGTCAGATACGCAGTATTTT.